The following is a T cell receptor (beta chain) sequence with its context. This specimen belongs to a study of blood T cell repertoires in COVID-19. Clones were read by immunoSEQ multiplex PCR, and TCRdb kept only the in-frame ones, dropping some. The table shows around 380,000 clones, with more than 70% occurring only once. The receptor's source is a man aged 25 to 40 who had recovered from COVID-19. Sequencing was done on a sample of PBMCs or T cells enriched from blood (not recorded which).

The DNA for the CDR3 is TGTGCCTGGAGTCGGAATAGCGGGGCATTTTACAGCAATCAGCCCCAGCATTTT. It codes for CAWSRNSGAFYSNQPQHF. This sequence joins TRBV30 and TRBJ1-5; possible D gene TRBD1, 5 bases. V lost 2 bases, J lost 1 base, and 21 bases lay in between. Germline CDR1 GTSNPN, CDR2 SVGIG (reference sequence). The CDR3 runs to 18 residues.